This T cell receptor (beta chain) stems from a study of T cell responses to AZD1222 COVID-19 vaccine. This CDR3 spans 14 amino acids. Germline-derived CDR1 and CDR2 are LNHNV and YYDKDF (reference sequence). V dropped 1 base and J dropped 7 bases, with 14 bases sitting between them. Profiling relied on immunoSEQ multiplex PCR, and the TCRdb table lists in-frame clones only, not all of them. This table holds under 150,000 clones, roughly 90% found once. This TCR was sampled from an adult in good health. The sequenced sample was peripheral blood, obtained on day 0 of AZD1222 vaccination. V gene TRBV15 combines with J gene TRBJ2-7; tentatively, D is TRBD2 (5 bases). The CDR3 is CATSRGRGAVEQYF. The DNA of the CDR3 is TGTGCCACCAGCAGAGGCCGGGGAGCGGTTGAGCAGTACTTC.